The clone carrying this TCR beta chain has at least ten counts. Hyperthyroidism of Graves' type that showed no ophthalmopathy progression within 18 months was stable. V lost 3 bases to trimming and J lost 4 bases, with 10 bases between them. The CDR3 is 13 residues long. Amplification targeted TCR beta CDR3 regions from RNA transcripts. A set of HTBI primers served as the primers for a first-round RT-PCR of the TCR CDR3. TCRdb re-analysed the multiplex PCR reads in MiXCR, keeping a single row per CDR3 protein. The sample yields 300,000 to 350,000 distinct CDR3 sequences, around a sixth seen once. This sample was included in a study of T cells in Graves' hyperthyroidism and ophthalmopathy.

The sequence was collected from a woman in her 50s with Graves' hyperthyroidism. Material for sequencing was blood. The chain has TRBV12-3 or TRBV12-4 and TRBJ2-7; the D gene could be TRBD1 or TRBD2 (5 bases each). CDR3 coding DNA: TGTGCCAGCAGTTTGGGACCGAATTACGAGCAGTACTTC. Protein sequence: CASSLGPNYEQYF.